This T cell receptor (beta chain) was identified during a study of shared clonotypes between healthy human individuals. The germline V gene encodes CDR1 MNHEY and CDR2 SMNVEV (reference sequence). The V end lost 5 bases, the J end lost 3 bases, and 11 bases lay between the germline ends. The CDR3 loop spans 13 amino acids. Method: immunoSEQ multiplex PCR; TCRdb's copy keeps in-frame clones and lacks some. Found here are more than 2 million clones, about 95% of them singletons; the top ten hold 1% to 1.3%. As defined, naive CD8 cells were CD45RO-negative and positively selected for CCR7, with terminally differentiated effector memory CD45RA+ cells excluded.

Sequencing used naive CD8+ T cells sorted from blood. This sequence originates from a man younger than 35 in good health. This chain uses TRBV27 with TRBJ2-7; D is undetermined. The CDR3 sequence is CASSPFQSYEQYF. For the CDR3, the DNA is TGTGCCAGCAGTCCCTTCCAAAGCTACGAGCAGTACTTC.